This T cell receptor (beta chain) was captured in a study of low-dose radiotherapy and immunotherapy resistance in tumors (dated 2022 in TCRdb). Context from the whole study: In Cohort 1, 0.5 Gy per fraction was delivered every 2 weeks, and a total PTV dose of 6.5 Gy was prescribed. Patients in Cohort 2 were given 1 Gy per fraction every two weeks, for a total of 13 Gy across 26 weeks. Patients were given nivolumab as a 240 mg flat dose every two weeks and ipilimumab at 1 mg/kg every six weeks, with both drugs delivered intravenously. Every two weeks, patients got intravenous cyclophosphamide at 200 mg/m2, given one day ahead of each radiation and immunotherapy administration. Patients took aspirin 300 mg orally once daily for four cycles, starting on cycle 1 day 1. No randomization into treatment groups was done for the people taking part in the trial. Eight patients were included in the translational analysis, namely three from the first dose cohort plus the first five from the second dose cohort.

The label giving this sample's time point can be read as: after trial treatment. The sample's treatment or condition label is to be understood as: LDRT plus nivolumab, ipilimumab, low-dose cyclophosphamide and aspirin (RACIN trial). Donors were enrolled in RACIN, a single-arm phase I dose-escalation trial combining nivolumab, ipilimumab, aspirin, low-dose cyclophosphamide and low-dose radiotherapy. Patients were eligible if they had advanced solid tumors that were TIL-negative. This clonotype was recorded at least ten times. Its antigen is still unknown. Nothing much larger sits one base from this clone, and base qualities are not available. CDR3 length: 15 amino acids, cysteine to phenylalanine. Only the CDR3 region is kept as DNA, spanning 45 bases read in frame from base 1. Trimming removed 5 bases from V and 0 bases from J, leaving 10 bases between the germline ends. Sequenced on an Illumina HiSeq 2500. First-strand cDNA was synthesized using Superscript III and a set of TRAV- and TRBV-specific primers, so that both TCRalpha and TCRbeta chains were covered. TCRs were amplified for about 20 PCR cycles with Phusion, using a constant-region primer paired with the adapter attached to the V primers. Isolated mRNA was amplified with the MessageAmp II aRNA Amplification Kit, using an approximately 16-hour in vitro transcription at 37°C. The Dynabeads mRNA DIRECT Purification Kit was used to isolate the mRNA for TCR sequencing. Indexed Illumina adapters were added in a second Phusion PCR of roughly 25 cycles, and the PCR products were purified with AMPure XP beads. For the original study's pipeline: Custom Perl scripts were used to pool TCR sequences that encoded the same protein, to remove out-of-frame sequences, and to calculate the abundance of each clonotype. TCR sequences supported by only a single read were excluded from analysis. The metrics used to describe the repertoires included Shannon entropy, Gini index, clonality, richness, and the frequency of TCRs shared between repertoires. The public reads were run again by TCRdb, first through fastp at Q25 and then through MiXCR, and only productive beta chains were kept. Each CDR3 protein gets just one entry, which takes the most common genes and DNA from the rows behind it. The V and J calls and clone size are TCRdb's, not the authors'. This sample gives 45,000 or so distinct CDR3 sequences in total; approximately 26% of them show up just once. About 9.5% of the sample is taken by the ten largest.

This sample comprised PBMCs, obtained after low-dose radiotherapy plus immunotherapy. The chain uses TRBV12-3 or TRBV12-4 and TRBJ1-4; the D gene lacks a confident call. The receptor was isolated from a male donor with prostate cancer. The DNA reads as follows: TGTGCCAGCAGTCCGAATAGAGCAACTAATGAAAAACTGTTTTTT. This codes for CASSPNRATNEKLFF.